A single sample is the source of the 6 T cell receptor beta chains below, sequenced in a study of blood T cells in healthy people across ages. A second about 6 to 12 cycle PCR used barcoded and J-beta primers. TCRdb re-called the 5' RACE reads with MiXCR, one entry per CDR3 protein. The data contain 250,000 to 300,000 distinct CDR3 sequences, 25% to 30% of them singletons. Sequencing was carried out using blood. Source of these receptors: a woman in her seventies in good health.

The chain is built from TRBV25-1 and TRBJ2-1; D call uncertain. Per the germline V gene, CDR1 is MGHDK and CDR2 is SYGVNS. V dropped 3 bases and J dropped 5 bases, with 11 bases sitting between them. The CDR3 has 14 residues. The CDR3 DNA sequence: TGTGCCAGCAGTGATTGGGAACGAGACAATGAGCAGTTCTTC. This sequence encodes CASSDWERDNEQFF.

This clonotype showed up many times. The V and J genes are TRBV14 and TRBJ1-2; 8 bases map to TRBD1. V shed 9 bases and J 7 bases; nucleotides not matched to a gene: 16. Germline CDR1 and CDR2: SGHDN and FVKESK. The CDR3 is 15 amino acids. CDR3 bases: TGTGCCAGACCTGACAGGGGCTTTTTTTTTGTTGGCTACACCTTC. It yields the protein CARPDRGFFFVGYTF.

This clonotype was seen a few times. The chain combines TRBV6-1 with TRBJ1-3; D remains ambiguous. This CDR3 has 15 residues. V gave up 5 bases and J gave up 2 bases, with 13 bases separating them. CDR1 is MNHNS, CDR2 SASEGT, per germline. This CDR3 reads CASSRTRLAGNTIYF. For the CDR3, the DNA is TGTGCCAGCAGTCGGACGCGGTTGGCTGGAAACACCATATATTTT.

Details on this clonotype: Possible read error: a much larger clone is one base away. The chain recombines TRBV13 with TRBJ2-1; 11 bases are shared with TRBD2. CDR3 length: 17 amino acids. Germline assignment: CDR1 PRHDT and CDR2 FYEKMQ (reference sequence). The V gene end was trimmed by 7 bases and the J gene end by 5 bases; junction bases not matched to a gene: 13. DNA for the CDR3: TGTGCCAGCAACTCCACTCTAGCGGGAGGTTGGAACAATGAGCAGTTCTTC. Protein: CASNSTLAGGWNNEQFF.

This clonotype was detected only a few times. At one end the junction does not follow the germline gene, possibly because of a read error. The chain uses TRBV27 and TRBJ2-5, with 8 bases that match TRBD2. The CDR3 totals 15 residues. The V gene's germline CDR1 is MNHEY and CDR2 SMNVEV (reference sequence). The CDR3, as DNA: TGTGCCAGCAGTTTATTTACTAGCGGACAAGAGGCCCAGTACTTC. It encodes CASSLFTSGQEAQYF.

This chain joins TRBV12-3 or TRBV12-4 and TRBJ1-4; 7 positions agree with TRBD1. The ends lost 0 bases at V and 8 bases at J; junction bases unmatched: 6. The CDR3 extends over 15 amino acids. The CDR3 region has the DNA TGTGCCAGCAGTTTAGCGCACAGGGGAGGAGAAAAACTGTTTTTT. It yields the protein CASSLAHRGGEKLFF.